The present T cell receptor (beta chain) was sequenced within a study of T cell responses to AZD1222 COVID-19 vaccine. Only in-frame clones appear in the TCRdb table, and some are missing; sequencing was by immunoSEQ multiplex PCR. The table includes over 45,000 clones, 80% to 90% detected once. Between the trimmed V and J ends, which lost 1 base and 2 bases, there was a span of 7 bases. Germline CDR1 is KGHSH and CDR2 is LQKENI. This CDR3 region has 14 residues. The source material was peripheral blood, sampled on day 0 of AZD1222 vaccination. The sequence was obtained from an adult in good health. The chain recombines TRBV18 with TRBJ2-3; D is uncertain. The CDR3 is CASSPLLFTDTQYF. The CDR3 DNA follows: TGTGCCAGCTCACCACTCTTATTCACAGATACGCAGTATTTT.